These 24 T cell receptor beta chains came from one sample sequenced in a study of T-cell memory formation after mild COVID-19. Each CDR3 protein is one row after TCRdb ran MiXCR on the 5' RACE reads. The data show 300,000 to 400,000 distinct CDR3 sequences, over 25% seen once. Input material: PBMCs or a T cell subset sorted from them (not recorded which). These TCRs come from an adult woman who had mild COVID-19 (a few samples of this study predate the infection). Cell type and time point are not known.

The CDR3 region is CASSERGTGNTIYF. CDR3 bases: TGTGCCAGCAGTGAACGGGGGACCGGAAACACCATATATTTT. The chain recombines TRBV2 with TRBJ1-3, with D possibly TRBD1 on 5 matching bases. The CDR3 runs to 14 residues. V lost 2 bases to trimming and J lost 4 bases, with 9 bases between them. Germline V gene lookup returns CDR1 SNHLY and CDR2 FYNNEI.

The V gene is TRBV6-1, the J gene TRBJ2-1; possibly TRBD2 for D (6 bases). The V gene's germline CDR1 is MNHNS and CDR2 SASEGT. The CDR3 spans 13 residues. V lost 6 bases and J lost 7, with 13 bases in between. The chain's CDR3 is CASRGPAGNEQFF. In DNA, the CDR3 is TGTGCCAGCAGGGGGCCCGCGGGGAATGAGCAGTTCTTC.

The chain couples TRBV19 to TRBJ1-1; D is possibly TRBD1 (5 bases). CDR3 size: 16 residues. Trimming pared 3 bases from V and 1 base from J, leaving 15 bases between. Germline V gives CDR1 LNHDA, CDR2 SQIVND (reference sequence). CDR3 sequence: CASSMRKAGRNTEAFF. The CDR3, as DNA: TGTGCCAGTAGTATGAGGAAGGCAGGGAGGAACACTGAAGCTTTCTTT.

This clonotype was seen more than once but under ten times. This chain connects TRBV30 to TRBJ1-1, with D perhaps TRBD1 (5 bases). The germline V gene has CDR1 GTSNPN and CDR2 SVGIG (reference sequence). The CDR3 is made up of 14 amino acids. V shed 4 bases and J shed 2 bases, with 14 bases lying between them. The CDR3 spells CAWNFEGSNTEAFF. The CDR3 DNA reads as TGTGCCTGGAACTTCGAGGGGTCAAACACTGAAGCTTTCTTT.

This chain connects TRBV15 to TRBJ2-3; maybe TRBD2 (5 bases). Germline CDR1 and CDR2: LNHNV and YYDKDF (reference sequence). Trimming removed 0 bases at V and 6 bases at J, with 10 bases between. CDR3 length: 14 amino acids. This CDR3 reads CATSRDLASDTQYF. The CDR3 nucleotides are TGTGCCACCAGCAGAGATCTCGCTAGCGATACGCAGTATTTT.

This clonotype was seen many times. The chain has TRBV12-3 or TRBV12-4 and TRBJ1-2, with D possibly TRBD1 on 6 matching bases. The length of the CDR3 is 12 residues. Trimming left V 5 bases short and J 4 bases short, with 8 bases between. CDR3 bases: TGTGCCAGCAGTCTGACAGGCTATGGCTACACCTTC. This codes for CASSLTGYGYTF.

This clonotype was observed a few times. J is TRBJ2-1 and V is TRBV11-3, with D possibly being TRBD2 (6 bases). CDR1 and CDR2 (germline): SGHNT, YENEEA. The V gene lost 3 bases and the J gene lost 11 bases, with 20 bases spanning the gap. There are 15 residues in the CDR3. CDR3 sequence reads: CASSFLARSTAKQFF. Here the CDR3 DNA reads TGTGCCAGCAGCTTCCTAGCGAGGTCCACCGCGAAGCAGTTCTTC.

The chain couples TRBV4-1 to TRBJ2-7; the D gene is possibly TRBD1 (6 bases). CDR3 size: 15 residues. Germline V gene sequence: CDR1 MGHRA, CDR2 YSYEKL. V shed 1 base and J shed 6 bases, with 16 bases lying between them. The CDR3: CASSQGGPLAAEQYF. CDR3 coding DNA: TGCGCCAGCAGCCAAGGGGGGCCCCTAGCCGCCGAGCAGTACTTC.

This chain uses TRBV20-1 with TRBJ2-1, with 7 nucleotides matching TRBD1. The CDR3 is made up of 17 amino acids. V lost 7 bases to trimming and J lost 2 bases; unmatched junction nucleotides: 17. The germline V gene has CDR1 DFQATT and CDR2 SNEGSKA (reference sequence). DNA of the CDR3: TGCAGTGTAGAGACTCCGGACAGGCCGATCACCTACAATGAGCAGTTCTTC. This sequence encodes CSVETPDRPITYNEQFF.

The chain joins TRBV30 to TRBJ1-1, with D uncertain. The germline V gene encodes CDR1 GTSNPN and CDR2 SVGIG (reference sequence). V shed 4 bases and J shed 1 base, with 16 bases lying between them. The CDR3 consists of 15 residues. The CDR3 reads CAWTGWRAGNTEAFF. For the CDR3, the DNA is TGTGCCTGGACCGGCTGGAGGGCGGGGAACACTGAAGCTTTCTTT.

V usage is TRBV4-3 and J usage is TRBJ2-1; 12 nucleotides match TRBD2. Germline loops: CDR1 LGHNA, CDR2 YSLEER. After removal of 5 bases from V and 7 bases from J, the junction contained 9 bases not matched to a gene. The CDR3 loop spans 16 amino acids. CDR3 sequence reads: CASSSTRTSGTNEQFF. CDR3 nucleotide sequence: TGCGCCAGCAGCAGTACAAGGACTAGCGGGACGAATGAGCAGTTCTTC.

This clonotype appeared a few times. This rearrangement joins TRBV5-6 to TRBJ1-5; D remains unclear. Germline assignment: CDR1 SGHDT and CDR2 YYEEEE. V was clipped by 5 bases and J by 9 bases, with 15 bases between them. The CDR3 loop spans 13 amino acids. CDR3: CASRSMTRSPQHF. The CDR3 nucleotides read TGTGCCAGCAGATCCATGACCCGTTCGCCCCAGCATTTT.

The chain employs TRBV12-3 or TRBV12-4 and TRBJ1-4, with a tentative D call TRBD1 (6 bases). V lost 6 bases, J lost 14 bases, and 19 bases lay in between. The CDR3 runs 13 residues. CDR3 region: CASSSRGGSGLFF. The DNA for the CDR3 is TGTGCCAGCAGCTCCCGTGGGGGCTCAGGGCTGTTTTTT.

This clonotype was picked up a small number of times. The V call is TRBV5-1, the J call TRBJ1-4, with D maybe TRBD1 (6 bases). The germline gives CDR1 SGHRS, CDR2 YFSETQ. V was cut by 4 bases and J by 1 base, with 8 bases left in between. The CDR3 has 14 residues. CDR3 nucleotides: TGCGCCAGCAGCCGGACAGTAACTAATGAAAAACTGTTTTTT. The encoded protein is CASSRTVTNEKLFF.

The CDR3 sequence: CASSTLLLPSYNEQFF. In DNA form, the CDR3 reads TGTGCCAGCAGCACCCTTTTGCTTCCGTCCTACAATGAGCAGTTCTTC. The chain recombines TRBV7-2 with TRBJ2-1; D call uncertain. In germline, CDR1 is SGHTA, CDR2 FQGNSA. There are 16 residues in the CDR3. With 5 bases removed from V and 1 base from J, the gap between germline ends came to 15 bases.

This chain joins TRBV10-3 and TRBJ2-7, with D possibly being TRBD2 (5 bases). The V end was cut by 4 bases, the J end by 0 bases, with 10 bases between. There are 14 residues in the CDR3. CDR1 is ENHRY, CDR2 SYGVKD, per germline. The CDR3 reads CAISGGPSSYEQYF. DNA for the CDR3: TGTGCCATCAGTGGCGGGCCTAGCTCCTACGAGCAGTACTTC.

This clonotype turned up a few times. The chain couples TRBV3-1 to TRBJ2-7, with D perhaps being TRBD1 or TRBD2 (5 bases each). Germline lookup yields CDR1 LGHDT and CDR2 YNNKEL (reference sequence). The CDR3 spans 16 residues. V lost 0 bases to trimming and J lost 3 bases, with 15 bases between them. CDR3 in amino acids: CASSQDRRDGRYEQYF. Written as DNA, the CDR3 is TGTGCCAGCAGCCAAGATAGAAGGGACGGCCGCTACGAGCAGTACTTC.

This clonotype came up once. The J gene is TRBJ2-7, the V gene TRBV18, with 9 positions matching TRBD1. The CDR3 is 15 amino acids. With V trimmed by 5 bases and J by 2 bases, 7 bases remained unmatched. Per the germline V gene, CDR1 is KGHSH and CDR2 is LQKENI. Written as DNA, the CDR3 is TGTGCCAGCTCATCCGACAGGGGGGCAACCTACGAGCAGTACTTC. Translating gives CASSSDRGATYEQYF.

This clonotype was seen more than once but under ten times. This chain links TRBV7-2 with TRBJ1-2; TRBD1 aligns across 7 bases. Germline V gives CDR1 SGHTA, CDR2 FQGNSA. This CDR3 has 13 residues. The J segment lost 8 bases and the V segment lost 5 bases, leaving 8 bases of the junction unmatched. The CDR3 DNA sequence: TGTGCCAGCAGCCTTGGACAGGTTGGAGGCTACACCTTC. It translates to CASSLGQVGGYTF. Using reference TRBV7-2 and TRBJ1-2 for the parts outside the CDR3, the full variable domain is GAGVSQSPSNKVTEKGKDVELRCDPISGHTALYWYRQSLGQGLEFLIYFQGNSAPDKSGLPSDRFSAERTGGSVSTLTIQRTQQEDSAVYLCASSLGQVGGYTFGSGTRLTVV.

This clonotype has only a few counts. The V call is TRBV7-9, the J call TRBJ2-7; TRBD1 aligns across 9 bases. Germline V lookup: CDR1 SEHNR, CDR2 FQNEAQ (reference sequence). V lost 3 bases, J lost 2 bases, and 5 bases stayed unmatched. The length of the CDR3 is 15 residues. CDR3 in amino acids: CASSLTRDRAYEQYF. The CDR3 DNA sequence: TGTGCCAGCAGCTTGACCCGGGACAGGGCCTACGAGCAGTACTTC.

V is TRBV5-1 and J is TRBJ1-6; unclear D gene. Germline lookup yields CDR1 SGHRS and CDR2 YFSETQ. Trimming removed 1 base from V and 8 bases from J, with 16 bases in between. The CDR3 spans 16 residues. The CDR3 nucleotides are TGCGCCAGCAGCTTGCTACCGACCCCGGGAGATTCACCCCTCCACTTT. Protein sequence: CASSLLPTPGDSPLHF. The variable domain in full, with the rest retrieved from reference TRBV5-1 and TRBJ1-6, is KAGVTQTPRYLIKTRGQQVTLSCSPISGHRSVSWYQQTPGQGLQFLFEYFSETQRNKGNFPGRFSGRQFSNSRSEMNVSTLELGDSALYLCASSLLPTPGDSPLHFGNGTRLTVT.

This chain links TRBV7-8 with TRBJ2-7; maybe TRBD2 (6 bases). Between the trimmed V and J ends, which lost 5 bases and 2 bases, there was a span of 19 bases. CDR1 and CDR2 from the germline V gene are SGHVS and FQNEAQ. CDR3 length: 16 amino acids. The CDR3 nucleotides read TGTGCCAGCAGCCCCCTGGGGGTAGCGGCAACCTACGAGCAGTACTTC. Translating gives CASSPLGVAATYEQYF.

This clonotype was counted between two and nine times. The chain couples TRBV6-6 to TRBJ2-7; TRBD1 matches 9 bases. The V and J ends lost 5 bases and 3 bases, in that order; junction bases with no gene match: 8. Per germline, CDR1 MNHNY and CDR2 SVGAGI (reference sequence). This CDR3 is 15 amino acids long. CDR3 protein: CASSDTGGASYEQYF. In DNA form, the CDR3 reads TGTGCCAGCAGTGATACAGGGGGCGCAAGCTACGAGCAGTACTTC.

As DNA, the CDR3 is TGTGCCATCAGTGTTGAGAGAAACTACGAGCAGTACTTC. Translating it yields CAISVERNYEQYF. V is TRBV10-3 and J is TRBJ2-7, with D unclear. Germline loops: CDR1 ENHRY, CDR2 SYGVKD. The CDR3 loop spans 13 amino acids. V lost 4 bases to trimming and J lost 3 bases, with 10 bases between them.